Described below is a single TCR beta chain sequence and its context. Germline V gene sequence: CDR1 SGHVS, CDR2 FQNEAQ. The CDR3 covers 14 residues. V was pared by 1 base and J by 7 bases, with 11 bases between. The data stem from a study of blood T cell repertoires in COVID-19. Original processing notes: Reference gene primers were amplified, and this amplification served to estimate nucleated cell counts. TCRdb keeps only in-frame clones here, not all; method: immunoSEQ multiplex PCR. That table gives V, J and clone size, and the DNA gave D and trimming. This table has approximately 200,000 clones, 65% to 90% appearing once.

The clonotype originates from a woman aged 50 to 60 with acute or convalescent COVID-19. V gene TRBV7-8 combines with J gene TRBJ2-1; D is possibly TRBD1 (6 bases). Input material: peripheral blood. For the CDR3, the DNA is TGTGCCAGCAGCTTAGATAATAGGGGGAATGAGCAGTTCTTC. It is translated as CASSLDNRGNEQFF.